The present T cell receptor (beta chain) was sequenced within a study of T cell responses to AZD1222 COVID-19 vaccine. Whole-study results and caveats: Seropositive AZD1222 recipients at baseline numbered only 6 or 7. In a largely white British group with more females than males, clonal diversity was possibly underestimated. Spike was spanned by vaccine-associated CD4 TCRs, which were dominant at 160-218 and 743-854.

Method: immunoSEQ multiplex PCR; TCRdb's copy keeps in-frame clones and lacks some. Of nearly 110,000 clones in the sample, roughly 90% are singletons; the top ten hold 6.5% to 8%. A remark on this clone: The target antigen is unknown.

Sequenced material: peripheral blood, taken on day 0 of AZD1222 vaccination. The receptor was isolated from an adult in good health.

CDR3: CASSVSGDGYTF. DNA for the CDR3: TGTGCCAGCAGCGTTTCAGGAGACGGCTACACCTTC. This chain links TRBV11-2 with TRBJ1-2; no definite D call. CDR3 length: 12 amino acids. With 5 bases removed from V and 8 bases from J, the gap between germline ends came to 12 bases. Germline V gives CDR1 SGHAT, CDR2 FQNNGV. The entire variable domain, with the rest obtained from reference TRBV11-2 and TRBJ1-2, is as follows: EAGVAQSPRYKIIEKRQSVAFWCNPISGHATLYWYQQILGQGPKLLIQFQNNGVVDDSQLPKDRFSAERLKGVDSTLKIQPAKLEDSAVYLCASSVSGDGYTFGSGTRLTVV.